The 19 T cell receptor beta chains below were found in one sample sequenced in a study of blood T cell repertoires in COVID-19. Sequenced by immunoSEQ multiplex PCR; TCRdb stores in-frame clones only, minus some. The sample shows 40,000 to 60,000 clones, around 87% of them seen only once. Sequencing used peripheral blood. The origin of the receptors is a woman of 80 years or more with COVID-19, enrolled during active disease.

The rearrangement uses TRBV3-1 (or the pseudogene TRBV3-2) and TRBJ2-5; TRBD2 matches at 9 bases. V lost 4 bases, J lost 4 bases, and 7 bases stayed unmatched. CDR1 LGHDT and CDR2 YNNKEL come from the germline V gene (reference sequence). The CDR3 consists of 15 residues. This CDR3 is CASSRRAGGLETQYF. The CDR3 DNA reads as TGTGCCAGCAGCCGAAGAGCGGGAGGTTTAGAGACCCAGTACTTC.

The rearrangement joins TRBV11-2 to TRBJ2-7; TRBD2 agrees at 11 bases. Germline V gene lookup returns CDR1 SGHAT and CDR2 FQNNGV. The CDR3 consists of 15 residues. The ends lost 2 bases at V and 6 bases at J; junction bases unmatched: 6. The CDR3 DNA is TGTGCCAGCAGCTTAAGTCCTAGCGGGGGGAGCGAGCAGTACTTC. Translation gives CASSLSPSGGSEQYF.

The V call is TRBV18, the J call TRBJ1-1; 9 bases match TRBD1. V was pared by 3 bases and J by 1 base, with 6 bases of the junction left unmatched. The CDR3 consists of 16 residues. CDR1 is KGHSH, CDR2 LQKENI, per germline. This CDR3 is CASSPGQGTSNTEAFF. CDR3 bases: TGTGCCAGCTCACCGGGACAGGGCACGTCGAACACTGAAGCTTTCTTT. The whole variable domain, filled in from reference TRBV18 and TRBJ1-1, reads NAGVMQNPRHLVRRRGQEARLRCSPMKGHSHVYWYRQLPEEGLKFMVYLQKENIIDESGMPKERFSAEFPKEGPSILRIQQVVRGDSAAYFCASSPGQGTSNTEAFFGQGTRLTVV.

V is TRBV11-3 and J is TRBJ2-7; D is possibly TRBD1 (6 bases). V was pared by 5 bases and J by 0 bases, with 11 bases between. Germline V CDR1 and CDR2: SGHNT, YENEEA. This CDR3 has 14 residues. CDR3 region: CASSPGTNSYEQYF. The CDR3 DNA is TGTGCCAGCAGCCCCGGGACAAACTCCTACGAGCAGTACTTC.

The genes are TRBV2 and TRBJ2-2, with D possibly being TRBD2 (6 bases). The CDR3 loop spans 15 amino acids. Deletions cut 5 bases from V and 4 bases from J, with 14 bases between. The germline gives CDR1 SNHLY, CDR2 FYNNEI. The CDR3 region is CASSPLGRGTGELFF. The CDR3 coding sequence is TGTGCCAGCAGTCCACTCGGGCGGGGCACCGGGGAGCTGTTTTTT.

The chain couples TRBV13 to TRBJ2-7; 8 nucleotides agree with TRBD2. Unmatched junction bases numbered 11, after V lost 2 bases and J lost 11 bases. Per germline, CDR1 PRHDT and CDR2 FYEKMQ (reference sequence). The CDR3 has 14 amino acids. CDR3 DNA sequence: TGTGCCAGCAGCTTATCCGGGACTAGACTCGTGGAGTACTTC. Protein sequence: CASSLSGTRLVEYF. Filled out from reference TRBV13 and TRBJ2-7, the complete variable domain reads AAGVIQSPRHLIKEKRETATLKCYPIPRHDTVYWYQQGPGQDPQFLISFYEKMQSDKGSIPDRFSAQQFSDYHSELNMSSLELGDSALYFCASSLSGTRLVEYFGPGTRLTVT.

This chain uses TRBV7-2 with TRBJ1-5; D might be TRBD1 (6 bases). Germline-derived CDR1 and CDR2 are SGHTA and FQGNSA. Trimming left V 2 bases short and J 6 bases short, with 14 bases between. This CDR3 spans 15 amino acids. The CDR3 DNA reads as TGTGCCAGCAGCTTAAGGGGGAGGGGAGGTCAGCCCCAGCATTTT. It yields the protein CASSLRGRGGQPQHF.

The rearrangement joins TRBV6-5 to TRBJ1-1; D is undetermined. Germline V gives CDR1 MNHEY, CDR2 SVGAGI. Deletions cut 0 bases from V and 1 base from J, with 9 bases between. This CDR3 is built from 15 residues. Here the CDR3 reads CASSYSMRPNTEAFF. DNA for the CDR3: TGTGCCAGCAGTTACTCGATGAGGCCGAACACTGAAGCTTTCTTT.

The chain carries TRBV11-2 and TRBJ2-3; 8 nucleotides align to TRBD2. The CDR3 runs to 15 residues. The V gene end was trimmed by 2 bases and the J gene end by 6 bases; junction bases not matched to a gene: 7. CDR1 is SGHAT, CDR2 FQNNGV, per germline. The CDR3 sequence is CASSLSPGGQDTQYF. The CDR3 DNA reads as TGTGCCAGCAGCTTAAGCCCGGGGGGGCAGGATACGCAGTATTTT. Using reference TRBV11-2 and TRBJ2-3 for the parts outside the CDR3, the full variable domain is EAGVAQSPRYKIIEKRQSVAFWCNPISGHATLYWYQQILGQGPKLLIQFQNNGVVDDSQLPKDRFSAERLKGVDSTLKIQPAKLEDSAVYLCASSLSPGGQDTQYFGPGTRLTVL.

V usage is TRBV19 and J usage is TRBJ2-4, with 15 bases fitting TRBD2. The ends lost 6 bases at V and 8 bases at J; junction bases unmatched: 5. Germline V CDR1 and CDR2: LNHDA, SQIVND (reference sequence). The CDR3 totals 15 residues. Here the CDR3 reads CASRTGLAGGDIQYF. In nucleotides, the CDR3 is TGTGCCAGTAGAACGGGACTAGCGGGAGGTGACATTCAGTACTTC.

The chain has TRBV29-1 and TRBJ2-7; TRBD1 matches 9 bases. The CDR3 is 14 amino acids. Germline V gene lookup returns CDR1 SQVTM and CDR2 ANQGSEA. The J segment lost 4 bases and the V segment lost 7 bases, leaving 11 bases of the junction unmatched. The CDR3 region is CSASGTGLGYEQYF. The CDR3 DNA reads TGCAGCGCTTCCGGGACAGGGTTAGGATACGAGCAGTACTTC.

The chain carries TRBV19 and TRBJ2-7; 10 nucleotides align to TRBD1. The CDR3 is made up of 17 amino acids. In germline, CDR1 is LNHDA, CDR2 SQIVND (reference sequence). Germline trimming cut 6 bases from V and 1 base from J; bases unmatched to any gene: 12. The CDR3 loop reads CASRGLIGQGDSYEQYF. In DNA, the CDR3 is TGTGCCAGTAGGGGTCTAATAGGACAGGGGGATTCCTACGAGCAGTACTTC. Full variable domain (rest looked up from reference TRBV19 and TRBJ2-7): DGGITQSPKYLFRKEGQNVTLSCEQNLNHDAMYWYRQDPGQGLRLIYYSQIVNDFQKGDIAEGYSVSREKKESFPLTVTSAQKNPTAFYLCASRGLIGQGDSYEQYFGPGTRLTVT.

The CDR3 DNA reads as TGTGCCAACAAAAGGACATTTTCTGGAAACACCATATATTTT. Its translation: CANKRTFSGNTIYF. The chain recombines TRBV6-4 with TRBJ1-3; TRBD1 is a possible D gene (5 bases). The CDR3 runs to 14 residues. The germline V gene encodes CDR1 MRHNA and CDR2 SNTAGT. Between the trimmed V and J ends, which lost 10 bases and 1 base, there was a span of 14 bases.

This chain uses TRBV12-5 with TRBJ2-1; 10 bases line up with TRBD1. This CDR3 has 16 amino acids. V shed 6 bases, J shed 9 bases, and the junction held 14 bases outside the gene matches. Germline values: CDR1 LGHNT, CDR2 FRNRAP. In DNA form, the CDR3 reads TGTGCTAGTGGCTTAGAACCGGGACAGGGGTGGAGTGAGCAGTTCTTC. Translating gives CASGLEPGQGWSEQFF.

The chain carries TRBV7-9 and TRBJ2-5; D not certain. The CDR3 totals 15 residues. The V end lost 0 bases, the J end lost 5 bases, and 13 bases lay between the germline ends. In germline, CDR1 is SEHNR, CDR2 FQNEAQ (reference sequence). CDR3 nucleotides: TGTGCCAGCAGCTTAGCGGTTGCGTCCGGGGAGACCCAGTACTTC. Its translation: CASSLAVASGETQYF.

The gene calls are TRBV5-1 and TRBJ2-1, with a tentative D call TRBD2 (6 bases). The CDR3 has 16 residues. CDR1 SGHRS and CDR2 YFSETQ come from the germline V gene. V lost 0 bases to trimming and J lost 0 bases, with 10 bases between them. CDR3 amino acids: CASSLAGAISYNEQFF. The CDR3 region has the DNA TGCGCCAGCAGCTTGGCGGGAGCCATCTCCTACAATGAGCAGTTCTTC.

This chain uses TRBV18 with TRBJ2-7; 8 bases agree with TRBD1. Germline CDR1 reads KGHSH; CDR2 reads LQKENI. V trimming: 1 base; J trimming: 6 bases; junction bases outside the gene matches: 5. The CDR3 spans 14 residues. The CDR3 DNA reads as TGTGCCAGCTCACCACAGGTGACAGGGGCCGAGCAGTACTTC. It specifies CASSPQVTGAEQYF.

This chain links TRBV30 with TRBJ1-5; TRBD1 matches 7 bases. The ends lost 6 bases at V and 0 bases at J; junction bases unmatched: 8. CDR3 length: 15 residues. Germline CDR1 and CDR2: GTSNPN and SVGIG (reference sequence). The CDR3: CACTNQGGSNQPQHF. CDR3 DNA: TGTGCCTGCACTAACCAGGGGGGTAGCAATCAGCCCCAGCATTTT.

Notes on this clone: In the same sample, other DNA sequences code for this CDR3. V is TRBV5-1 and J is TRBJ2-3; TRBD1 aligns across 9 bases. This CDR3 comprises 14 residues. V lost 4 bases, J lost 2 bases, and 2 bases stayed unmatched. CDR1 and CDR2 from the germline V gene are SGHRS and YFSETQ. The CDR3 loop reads CASSLQGATDTQYF. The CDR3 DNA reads TGCGCCAGCAGCCTACAGGGGGCCACAGATACGCAGTATTTT.